This TCR beta chain emerged from a study of control samples from healthy donors and cancer patients (dated by TCRdb to 2020 to 2021). Receptors were amplified or captured by the immunoSEQ multiplex PCR assay. TCRdb took this table from immuneACCESS and kept in-frame rearrangements with V and J called. Such tables lack part of the clones; where checked against another copy, unresolved V genes explain under half of the gap, and the rest is unexplained. The sample records 120,000 or so clones, roughly nine tenths of which are singletons. The top ten clonotypes cover about 7.2% of the sample. A word on this clone: Its binding antigen is unknown. Base qualities are not at hand, and no much larger clone is one base apart.

V loses 8 bases, J loses 0 bases, and the germline ends lie 7 bases apart. Reading the germline V gene (reference sequence) gives CDR1 LNHDA and CDR2 SQIVND. The CDR3 contains 12 residues, cysteine and phenylalanine counted. Only the CDR3 part of the read is kept: 36 bases, read in frame from the first base. The chain couples TRBV19 to TRBJ1-1; there is no confident call for the D gene. The specimen sequenced was blood. The source of this sequence is a woman between 18 and 30 years old in good health. Here the CDR3 is given as CASHRVNTEAFF. The sequenced DNA: TGTGCCAGTCACAGAGTGAACACTGAAGCTTTCTTT.